This TCR beta chain was identified in a study of blood T cell repertoires in COVID-19. As for the study in general: COVID-19 samples from acute and convalescent phases originated in the United States, Italy and Spain. In each case, the material was cDNA or gDNA derived from T cells, B-cell-depleted T cells, or PBMCs.

Germline assignment: CDR1 MGHDK and CDR2 SYGVNS. The trim removed 2 bases at V and 5 bases at J, leaving 11 bases unmatched. CDR3 length: 17 amino acids. As processed by the authors: Amplification from reference gene primers served as the basis for estimated nucleated cell counts. Measured with immunoSEQ multiplex PCR; TCRdb has only the in-frame clones, and not every one. For V, J and clone size, that table is used; D and trimming come from the DNA. The table has approximately 130,000 clones, around 85% seen once; the top ten hold around 4%. The J gene is TRBJ1-1, the V gene TRBV25-1; 10 nucleotides line up with TRBD1. The receptor's source is a human donor in a cohort sampled during active COVID-19. The sequenced material came from peripheral blood. The CDR3 DNA is TGTGCCAGCAGTGAAACGGACAGGGGGGTAATCGGGACTGAAGCTTTCTTT. It is translated as CASSETDRGVIGTEAFF.